The 23 T cell receptor beta chains reported below all come from one sample, sequenced in a study of T cell responses to AZD1222 COVID-19 vaccine. Assay used: immunoSEQ multiplex PCR; TCRdb lists only in-frame clones, some missing. The sample lists 170,000 or so clones, approximately 95% occurring once. The specimen comprised peripheral blood, sampled 28 days after the second dose of the MenACWY control vaccine. The receptors shown here come from an adult who received the MenACWY meningococcal vaccine as a control.

V gene TRBV3-1 (or the pseudogene TRBV3-2) combines with J gene TRBJ2-2, with 9 positions matching TRBD2. Germline V lookup: CDR1 LGHDT, CDR2 YNNKEL (reference sequence). Trimming took 0 bases from V and 6 from J; bases not matched to a gene: 14. The CDR3 loop spans 19 amino acids. CDR3 coding DNA: TGTGCCAGCAGCCAAGATTCCTCGCGGGGGGGCAGCGCGGCCGGGGAGCTGTTTTTT. It codes for CASSQDSSRGGSAAGELFF.

V and J are TRBV5-1 and TRBJ1-1; D gene uncertain. Germline values: CDR1 SGHRS, CDR2 YFSETQ. The germline V and J ends were trimmed by 2 bases and 4 bases, with 9 bases remaining between them. This CDR3 has 13 amino acids. CDR3 DNA sequence: TGCGCCAGCAGCTTCTCCGGAAGCACTGAAGCTTTCTTT. Residues: CASSFSGSTEAFF.

The rearrangement uses TRBV20-1 and TRBJ2-6; no definite D call. The CDR3 consists of 12 residues. Germline CDR1 and CDR2: DFQATT and SNEGSKA (reference sequence). Trimming took off 3 bases at V and 4 bases at J, with 4 bases between the two ends. The CDR3 spells CSASLGANVLTF. DNA for the CDR3: TGCAGTGCTAGTCTGGGGGCCAACGTCCTGACTTTC.

The chain uses TRBV27 and TRBJ1-1; D gene ambiguous. This CDR3 contains 12 residues. Germline lookup yields CDR1 MNHEY and CDR2 SMNVEV (reference sequence). V was pared by 4 bases and J by 6 bases, with 9 bases between. The CDR3 bases are TGTGCCAGCAGTTCCGTTGGGTCTGAAGCTTTCTTT. Translation: CASSSVGSEAFF.

The chain combines TRBV2 with TRBJ2-3, with a possible D match to TRBD1 (5 bases). In germline, CDR1 is SNHLY, CDR2 FYNNEI. The V end lost 3 bases, the J end lost 9 bases, and 13 bases lay between the germline ends. CDR3 length: 13 amino acids. CDR3 in amino acids: CASSESTQGTQYF. DNA for the CDR3: TGTGCCAGCAGTGAGTCCACGCAGGGAACGCAGTATTTT.

The CDR3 nucleotides read TGCGCCAGCAGCCAAGATCACGGCAGTGGCGAGACCCAGTACTTC. Amino acids: CASSQDHGSGETQYF. This chain links TRBV4-1 with TRBJ2-5; D gene unclear. The ends were cut back, 0 bases at V and 5 bases at J, with 13 bases in the middle. Germline CDR1 MGHRA, CDR2 YSYEKL. The CDR3 is made up of 15 amino acids.

This chain links TRBV12-3 or TRBV12-4 with TRBJ1-2, with D possibly being TRBD1 (6 bases). V lost 0 bases and J lost 8, with 10 bases in between. The CDR3 is 13 amino acids. The CDR3 DNA sequence: TGTGCCAGCAGTTTAGCCCGGGGGCAGGGCTACACCTTC. This translates into CASSLARGQGYTF.

The chain carries TRBV6-5 and TRBJ1-5, with D unclear. The CDR3 is made up of 15 amino acids. Trimming took 0 bases from V and 2 from J, leaving 8 bases between them. In germline, CDR1 is MNHEY, CDR2 SVGAGI. The CDR3 DNA follows: TGTGCCAGCAGTTACTCGAAGACTCGCAATCAGCCCCAGCATTTT. It translates to CASSYSKTRNQPQHF.

This clone was observed once. The gene calls are TRBV7-2 and TRBJ2-4, with 7 bases aligning to TRBD1. CDR3 size: 15 residues. From germline, CDR1 is SGHTA and CDR2 FQGNSA. V shed 1 base and J 4 bases; nucleotides not matched to a gene: 4. The CDR3 sequence is CASSLGGTEKNIQYF. The CDR3 coding sequence is TGTGCCAGCAGCTTAGGTGGGACAGAGAAAAACATTCAGTACTTC.

This chain uses TRBV19 with TRBJ1-6, with D possibly matching TRBD1 (6 bases). CDR1 LNHDA and CDR2 SQIVND come from the germline V gene (reference sequence). Trimming removed 5 bases from V and 7 bases from J, with 15 bases in between. The CDR3 is 15 amino acids. CDR3 region: CASSSQGTGNSPLHF. In DNA, the CDR3 is TGTGCCAGTAGTTCCCAGGGGACGGGGAATTCACCCCTCCACTTT.

V is TRBV18 and J is TRBJ2-3; D remains ambiguous. V shed 3 bases and J shed 4 bases, with 8 bases lying between them. The CDR3 extends over 13 amino acids. CDR1 is KGHSH, CDR2 LQKENI, per germline. The CDR3 protein is CASSPGSPDTQYF. CDR3 nucleotide sequence: TGTGCCAGCTCACCGGGTTCCCCAGATACGCAGTATTTT.

This rearrangement joins TRBV5-4 to TRBJ2-5, with TRBD2 matching 11 bases. The CDR3 covers 17 residues. Trimming at V came to 4 bases and at J to 2 bases, leaving 10 bases not matched to a gene. Per germline, CDR1 SGHNT and CDR2 YYREEE (reference sequence). DNA of the CDR3: TGTGCCAGCAGCGACCAAACCGTAGCGGGGGGGCAAGAGACCCAGTACTTC. Protein product: CASSDQTVAGGQETQYF.

The chain is built from TRBV12-3 or TRBV12-4 and TRBJ1-5; 7 bases agree with TRBD1. CDR3 length: 13 amino acids. With 8 bases clipped from V and 2 bases from J, the junction kept 3 bases outside the gene matches. Written as DNA, the CDR3 is TGTGCCAGCGTGGACAGGCGCAATCAGCCCCAGCATTTT. Its translation is CASVDRRNQPQHF.

The chain combines TRBV2 with TRBJ1-1; perhaps TRBD1 as D (5 bases). V lost 7 bases to trimming and J lost 0 bases, with 15 bases between them. CDR3 length equals 15 residues. The germline CDR1 and CDR2 sequences are SNHLY and FYNNEI. The CDR3 loop is CASTSVRTLNTEAFF. The CDR3 DNA sequence: TGTGCCAGCACGAGTGTTAGGACACTGAACACTGAAGCTTTCTTT.

The CDR3 DNA follows: TGTGCCAGTAGTATAGATAAGTGGAAAACGGACATTCAGTACTTC. It translates to CASSIDKWKTDIQYF. The V call is TRBV19, the J call TRBJ2-4, with D uncertain. This CDR3 region has 15 residues. The germline gives CDR1 LNHDA, CDR2 SQIVND (reference sequence). V lost 0 bases to trimming and J lost 8 bases, with 14 bases between them.

J is TRBJ1-1 and V is TRBV18, with D uncertain. Deletions cut 1 base from V and 2 bases from J, with 5 bases between. Germline assignment: CDR1 KGHSH and CDR2 LQKENI. This CDR3 spans 13 amino acids. The CDR3 DNA sequence: TGTGCCAGCTCACCACTTTCTAACACTGAAGCTTTCTTT. Its protein product is CASSPLSNTEAFF.

V and J are TRBV10-2 and TRBJ1-2, with D hard to call. Germline V CDR1 and CDR2: WSHSY, SAAADI. The germline V and J ends were trimmed by 0 bases and 6 bases, with 11 bases remaining between them. This CDR3 region has 14 residues. The CDR3 DNA reads TGCGCCAGCAGTGAGTCGAGGGCAGTAAATGGCTACACCTTC. It encodes CASSESRAVNGYTF.

The chain employs TRBV7-2 and TRBJ2-5; D possibly corresponds to TRBD1 (6 bases). CDR1 and CDR2 (germline): SGHTA, FQGNSA. Between the trimmed V and J ends, which lost 4 bases and 1 base, there was a span of 13 bases. The CDR3 sequence is 15 residues long. Here the CDR3 reads CASSSTPGAQETQYF. For the CDR3, the DNA is TGTGCCAGCAGCTCAACCCCAGGGGCCCAAGAGACCCAGTACTTC.

The chain combines TRBV2 with TRBJ2-7; TRBD2 agrees at 9 bases. Losses at the gene ends were 1 base for V and 3 bases for J; bases not matched to a gene: 4. Germline V gene sequence: CDR1 SNHLY, CDR2 FYNNEI. The length of the CDR3 is 15 residues. CDR3: CASSEVVAGVYEQYF. DNA of the CDR3: TGTGCCAGCAGTGAAGTGGTAGCGGGGGTCTACGAGCAGTACTTC.

The genes are TRBV6-6 and TRBJ1-3, with 7 positions matching TRBD1. Germline V gene lookup returns CDR1 MNHNY and CDR2 SVGAGI (reference sequence). J was trimmed by 9 bases and V by 6 bases; bases with no gene match: 11. This CDR3 region has 14 residues. The CDR3 protein is CASSHHDRVGTIYF. The CDR3 nucleotides are TGTGCCAGCAGCCACCATGACAGGGTGGGCACCATATATTTT.

The chain recombines TRBV9 with TRBJ1-1; D is uncertain. Germline assignment: CDR1 SGDLS and CDR2 YYNGEE. The CDR3 contains 15 residues. V was cut by 3 bases and J by 1 base, with 13 bases left in between. DNA for the CDR3: TGTGCCAGCAGCGGTACCCATCTGCCGAACACTGAAGCTTTCTTT. It codes for CASSGTHLPNTEAFF.

This chain links TRBV28 with TRBJ2-3; D ambiguous. The CDR3 consists of 18 residues. The germline V and J ends were trimmed by 5 bases and 3 bases, with 24 bases remaining between them. CDR1 is MDHEN and CDR2 is SYDVKM in the germline V gene. This CDR3 reads CASSRSSPVTLRTDTQYF. In nucleotides, the CDR3 is TGTGCCAGCAGTAGAAGCTCCCCCGTAACGCTGAGGACAGATACGCAGTATTTT.

The chain links TRBV5-6 to TRBJ1-6; 7 bases fit TRBD1. Germline V gene data show CDR1 as SGHDT and CDR2 as YYEEEE. The trim removed 4 bases at V and 10 bases at J, leaving 8 bases unmatched. The CDR3 covers 14 residues. CDR3 coding DNA: TGTGCCAGCAGCGTGACAGGGAGGCGGTCACCCCTCCACTTT. Translation gives CASSVTGRRSPLHF. The full variable domain, with the rest looked up from reference TRBV5-6 and TRBJ1-6, is DAGVTQSPTHLIKTRGQQVTLRCSPKSGHDTVSWYQQALGQGPQFIFQYYEEEERQRGNFPDRFSGHQFPNYSSELNVNALLLGDSALYLCASSVTGRRSPLHFGNGTRLTVT.